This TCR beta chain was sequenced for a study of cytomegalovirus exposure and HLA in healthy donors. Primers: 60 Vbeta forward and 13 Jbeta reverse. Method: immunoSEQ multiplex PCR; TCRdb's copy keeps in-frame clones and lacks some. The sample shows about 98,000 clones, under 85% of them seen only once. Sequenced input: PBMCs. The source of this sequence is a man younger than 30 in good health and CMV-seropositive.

The CDR3 loop is CASSLVFTEAFF. The CDR3 DNA reads as TGTGCCAGCAGCTTAGTCTTCACTGAAGCTTTCTTT. The rearrangement links TRBV11-1 to TRBJ1-1; D gene ambiguous. V dropped 1 base and J dropped 4 bases, with 4 bases sitting between them. Germline CDR1 SGHAT, CDR2 FQDESV (reference sequence). There are 12 residues in the CDR3. Supplemented by reference TRBV11-1 and TRBJ1-1, the full variable domain reads EAEVAQSPRYKITEKSQAVAFWCDPISGHATLYWYRQILGQGPELLVQFQDESVVDDSQLPKDRFSAERLKGVDSTLKIQPAELGDSAMYLCASSLVFTEAFFGQGTRLTVV.